A selection of T cell receptor beta chains follows, all from one sample in a study of T cells in Graves' hyperthyroidism and ophthalmopathy. TCRdb itself ran the multiplex PCR reads through MiXCR, one entry per CDR3 protein. The sample consists of under 550,000 distinct CDR3 sequences, 20% of them appearing once. Sequenced sample: blood. The receptor source for this set is a man in his forties with Graves' ophthalmopathy. Each CDR3 is given with its conserved first and last residue. D genes are given only for firm matches. Clone size, where shown, is once, few, many, or a class for clones that have expanded.

v_call,j_call,d_call,clone_size,cdr3_nt,cdr3_aa
TRBV11-2,TRBJ2-1,.,.,TGTGCCAGCAGCTTTAGGGGGGACTCCTACAATGAGCAGTTCTTC,CASSFRGDSYNEQFF
TRBV5-4,TRBJ2-4,TRBD2,.,TGTGCCAGCAGCTTGGGGGGGAGGGGAAACATTCAGTACTTC,CASSLGGRGNIQYF
TRBV27,TRBJ2-3,.,many,TGTGCCAGCACCAACGGGCGGACCACAGATACGCAGTATTTT,CASTNGRTTDTQYF
TRBV18,TRBJ2-7,.,few,TGTGCCAGCTCACCAAAAGGGTTTGGCGAGCAGTACTTC,CASSPKGFGEQYF
TRBV13,TRBJ1-1,TRBD1,few,TGTGCCAGCAGCTTAGGCCTAGGGAGGGGGCGAAATGAAGCTTTCTTT,CASSLGLGRGRNEAFF
TRBV11-2,TRBJ2-1,TRBD2,many,TGTGCCAGCAGCTTCGCTGTGGGGACTAGTCTCGATGAGCAGTTCTTC,CASSFAVGTSLDEQFF
TRBV15,TRBJ1-5,.,.,TGTGCCACCAGCAGAGAGAAGGCTTTCACTAGCAATCAGCCCCAGCATTTT,CATSREKAFTSNQPQHF
TRBV9,TRBJ2-3,TRBD1,.,TGTGCCAGCAGCGTGACAGGGAGATTAGGCACAGATACGCAGTATTTT,CASSVTGRLGTDTQYF
TRBV6-6,TRBJ1-3,.,.,TGTGCCAGCAGTTACGGGCCGACAGGTGCCTCTGGAAACACCATATATTTT,CASSYGPTGASGNTIYF
TRBV18,TRBJ2-1,TRBD2,.,TGTGCCAGCTCACCACGCCTAGCGGGGGGGCCTGTCAATGAGCAGTTCTTC,CASSPRLAGGPVNEQFF
TRBV24-1,TRBJ1-2,TRBD1,.,TGTGCCACCAGTGATGGGGGACAGTTCGGGGGCTACACCTTC,CATSDGGQFGGYTF
TRBV6-2/TRBV6-3,TRBJ1-4,.,.,TGTGCCAGCAGTTACGGGGCCTGGAGTGAAAAACTGTTTTTT,CASSYGAWSEKLFF
TRBV20-1,TRBJ2-7,TRBD1,.,TGCAGTGCTAGATCTGACAGGGGACCCTACGAGCAGTACTTC,CSARSDRGPYEQYF
TRBV7-2,TRBJ1-5,.,.,TGTGCCAGCAGCTCACAACGGAAGCAGCCCCAGCATTTT,CASSSQRKQPQHF
TRBV28,TRBJ2-1,TRBD2,few,TGTGCCAGCAGTCCAGCCGGGACTAGCGGGAGTCAGGTGTTCTTC,CASSPAGTSGSQVFF
TRBV11-2,TRBJ2-6,.,many,TGTGCCAGCAGCTCGGTGAAGACATCTGGGGCCAACGTCCTGACTTTC,CASSSVKTSGANVLTF
TRBV2,TRBJ2-3,TRBD1,many,TGTGCCAGCTCTTGGACAGGGCTCAGGGATACGCAGTATTTT,CASSWTGLRDTQYF
TRBV20-1,TRBJ2-1,.,many,TGCAGTGCTAGAGATAGAGGGAGACCCTACAATGAGCAGTTCTTC,CSARDRGRPYNEQFF
TRBV5-1,TRBJ2-1,TRBD2,many,TGCGCCTCCCGACTAGCGGGGGGTCTAAATGAGCAGTTCTTC,CASRLAGGLNEQFF
TRBV12-3/TRBV12-4,TRBJ2-3,.,few,TGCAGCACAGATACGCAGTATTTT,CSTDTQYF